One sample yielded the 7 T cell receptor beta chains listed below, sequenced in a study of memory CD4+ T cells and cytomegalovirus serostatus. TCRdb keeps only in-frame clones here, not all; method: immunoSEQ multiplex PCR. The repertoire consists of about 75,000 clones, with about 73% occurring once and the leading ten covering approximately 2.4%. The sort gate was single viable CD3+CD4+CD8-CD45RO+ cells for memory CD4+ T cells. The sequenced sample was memory CD4+ T cells from blood. The receptor set was obtained from an adult in good health and CMV-seropositive.

V and J are TRBV6-5 and TRBJ1-1, with D tentatively TRBD1 (5 bases). The germline V gene has CDR1 MNHEY and CDR2 SVGAGI. The CDR3 totals 14 residues. V was cut by 7 bases and J by 1 base, with 13 bases left in between. The CDR3 nucleotides read TGTGCCAGCATTCCACAGGCCGCGAACACTGAAGCTTTCTTT. Protein product: CASIPQAANTEAFF.

The J gene is TRBJ2-2, the V gene TRBV28; D may be TRBD2 (5 bases). This CDR3 spans 15 amino acids. V was pared by 8 bases and J by 4 bases, with 17 bases between. Per germline, CDR1 MDHEN and CDR2 SYDVKM. CDR3 nucleotide sequence: TGTGCCAGCTCGTCCCGCCGAGGGAGCACCGGGGAGCTGTTTTTT. This encodes CASSSRRGSTGELFF.

V is TRBV14 and J is TRBJ1-5; D is unresolved. Per germline, CDR1 SGHDN and CDR2 FVKESK. The V and J ends lost 1 base and 6 bases respectively, with 7 bases between them. The CDR3 has 13 residues. The CDR3: CASSQGLGQPQHF. The CDR3 region has the DNA TGTGCCAGCAGCCAAGGGTTGGGTCAGCCCCAGCATTTT. The entire variable domain, with the rest obtained from reference TRBV14 and TRBJ1-5, is as follows: EAGVTQFPSHSVIEKGQTVTLRCDPISGHDNLYWYRRVMGKEIKFLLHFVKESKQDESGMPNNRFLAERTGGTYSTLKVQPAELEDSGVYFCASSQGLGQPQHFGDGTRLSIL.

This clone has just one count. The rearrangement links TRBV6-1 to TRBJ2-7; D may be TRBD2 (5 bases). Trimming took 1 base from V and 5 from J, leaving 12 bases between them. The CDR3 contains 14 residues. The V gene's germline CDR1 is MNHNS and CDR2 SASEGT. Here the CDR3 reads CASSEVGDSDEQYV. The CDR3 DNA reads TGTGCCAGCAGTGAAGTTGGGGATAGCGACGAGCAGTACGTC.

The chain links TRBV5-8 to TRBJ1-6; D might be TRBD1 (5 bases). The ends were cut back, 4 bases at V and 7 bases at J, with 12 bases in the middle. Germline V lookup: CDR1 SGHTS, CDR2 YDEGEE. The CDR3 consists of 14 residues. The CDR3: CASSRRGLNSPLHF. CDR3 nucleotide sequence: TGTGCCAGCAGCCGTCGGGGCTTGAATTCACCCCTCCACTTT.

This clone was seen more than once but under ten times. The V call is TRBV19, the J call TRBJ2-2, with TRBD2 identical over 9 bases. This CDR3 spans 13 amino acids. CDR1 LNHDA and CDR2 SQIVND come from the germline V gene (reference sequence). Trimming cost V 6 bases and J 8 bases; bases outside gene matches: 4. The CDR3 region is CASRVAGVGELFF. The CDR3 bases are TGTGCCAGTAGGGTAGCGGGAGTGGGGGAGCTGTTTTTT.

The rearrangement uses TRBV5-5 and TRBJ1-2; a possible D gene is TRBD1 (5 bases). CDR1 is SGHKS, CDR2 YYEKEE, per germline (reference sequence). Deletions cut 0 bases from V and 4 bases from J, with 10 bases between. This CDR3 is 14 amino acids long. The CDR3 sequence: CASSLAQGGYGYTF. CDR3 in DNA: TGTGCCAGCAGCTTGGCTCAGGGCGGCTATGGCTACACCTTC. Full variable domain (outside the CDR3, taken from reference TRBV5-5 and TRBJ1-2): DAGVTQSPTHLIKTRGQQVTLRCSPISGHKSVSWYQQVLGQGPQFIFQYYEKEERGRGNFPDRFSARQFPNYSSELNVNALLLGDSALYLCASSLAQGGYGYTFGSGTRLTVV.